This TCR beta chain was captured by sequencing in a study of Ad26.COV2.S vaccination and SARS-CoV-2 variants listed by TCRdb under 2021. Concerning the study at large: Vaccine-arm donors came from COV1001, a multicentre, randomized, double-blind, placebo-controlled phase I-IIa trial of Ad26.COV2.S in healthy adults. The specificity and breadth of SARS-CoV-2-reactive T cell receptors after Ad26.COV2.S vaccination were assessed by TCRbeta repertoire sequencing. Trial participants were randomized into five groups of five, in which low-dose or high-dose Ad26.COV2.S was given once or twice, or placebo was given on both occasions. The TCR-sequenced set comprised around 30 samples: some 20 Ad26.COV2.S vaccine recipients, 5 placebo recipients and 8 SARS-CoV-2 convalescent individuals. Ad26.COV2.S was administered intramuscularly at 5 x 10^10 or 1 x 10^11 viral particles, either as a single shot or as two shots given 56 days apart. Throughout the experiments and outcome assessment, investigators stayed blinded to trial group allocation. General findings and caveats noted by the study authors: Higher spike-specific TCR breadth was observed in Ad26.COV2.S recipients than in placebo recipients (P = 0.0014). Comparing responses between vaccine doses or regimens was not something the study was powered to do. Vaccine and placebo recipients had comparable non-spike TCR breadth, which fits with the vaccine containing only spike. After vaccination, substantial breadth of spike-specific CD8+ and CD4+ T cell responses was reported. The authors noted that the TCR breadth and depth analyses may have underestimated total T cell responses.

The immunoSEQ Assay was the method used to sequence TCRbeta CDR3 regions. After extraction, genomic DNA underwent amplification by bias-controlled multiplex PCR, followed by high-throughput sequencing. Under the source paper's analysis protocol: To quantify the absolute abundance of each unique TCRbeta CDR3 region, sequences were collapsed and filtered. Usable DNA was measured by amplifying reference genes present in all nucleated cells, and TCRbeta template counts were normalized to that usable DNA to estimate T cell fraction. Repertoire TCRs were annotated as SARS-CoV-2-specific when V gene, CDR3 amino acid sequence and J gene were exactly matched to a known reactive TCR set. The reference SARS-CoV-2 TCR set was derived from MIRA and filtered for enrichment in COVID-19-positive ImmuneCODE repertoires, a step that removed public or cross-reactive TCRs. Using the MIRA antigens, annotated TCRs were further analysed by specific ORF or by position within an ORF. Depth was the summed frequency of annotated unique rearrangements, while breadth was defined as annotated unique rearrangements over total unique productive rearrangements. Two-sided Wilcoxon rank-sum tests were applied when comparing TCR breadth between groups. Drawn from immuneACCESS, this table holds only the in-frame rearrangements with V and J called that TCRdb kept. Clones are partly lost; checked studies trace under half to an unresolved V gene and leave the rest unexplained. D and trimming come from the DNA, and the V and J calls and clone size come from that table. For this sample the table gives roughly 320,000 clones, of which around 86% were detected only once. 3.4% of the sample lies in the top ten.

To note about this clone: Its antigen remains unidentified. One junction end disagrees with the germline gene, perhaps due to a read error.

Interpreted using the paper, the treatment or condition label stands for: roughly 19 received Ad26.COV2.S at low or high dose, single or two shots; 5 received placebo; per-sample allocation not given. Repertoires of vaccine and placebo recipients were sequenced from samples taken on day 63 after the first injection. In Cohort 1b, some 25 adults aged 18-55 years were enrolled at a single site in Boston, USA, between 29 July and 7 August 2020. Ad26.COV2.S was a replication-incompetent adenovirus type 26 vector that expressed a prefusion-stabilized SARS-CoV-2 spike protein derived from the original Wuhan strain. The sample here was peripheral blood, taken in a trial of Ad26.COV2.S vaccine versus placebo. The sequence was collected from a person aged 18-65 years who received the Ad26.COV2.S COVID-19 vaccine or a placebo.

The sequenced DNA: TGTGCTAGCAGCTCGGGACTAGCTTTAATCAATGAGCAGTTCTTC. This is translated as CASSSGLALINEQFF. Recombination connected TRBV7-7 to TRBJ2-1; 9 nucleotides in the junction match TRBD2. CDR1 and CDR2 are drawn from the germline V gene (reference sequence): SSHAT, FNYEAQ. The CDR3, from cysteine to phenylalanine, totals 15 residues. Kept here is only the CDR3 DNA, which spans 45 bases and is read in frame from base 1.